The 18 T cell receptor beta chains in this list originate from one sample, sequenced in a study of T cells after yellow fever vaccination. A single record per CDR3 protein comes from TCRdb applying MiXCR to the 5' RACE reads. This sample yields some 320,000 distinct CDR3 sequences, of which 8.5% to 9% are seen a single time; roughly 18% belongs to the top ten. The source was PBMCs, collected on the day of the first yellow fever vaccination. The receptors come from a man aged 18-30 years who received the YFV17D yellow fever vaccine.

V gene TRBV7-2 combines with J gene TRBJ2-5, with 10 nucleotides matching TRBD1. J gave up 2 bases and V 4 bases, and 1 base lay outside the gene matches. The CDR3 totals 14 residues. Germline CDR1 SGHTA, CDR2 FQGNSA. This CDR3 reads CASSWTGGQETQYF. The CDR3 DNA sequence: TGTGCCAGCAGCTGGACAGGGGGGCAAGAGACCCAGTACTTC.

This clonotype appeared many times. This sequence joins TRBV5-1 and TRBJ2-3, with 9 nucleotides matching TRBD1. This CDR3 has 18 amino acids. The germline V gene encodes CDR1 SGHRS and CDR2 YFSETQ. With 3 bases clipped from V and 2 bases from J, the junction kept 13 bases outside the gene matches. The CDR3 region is CASSSRPSGTGPTDTQYF. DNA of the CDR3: TGCGCCAGCAGCTCCCGCCCTTCCGGGACAGGGCCCACAGATACGCAGTATTTT.

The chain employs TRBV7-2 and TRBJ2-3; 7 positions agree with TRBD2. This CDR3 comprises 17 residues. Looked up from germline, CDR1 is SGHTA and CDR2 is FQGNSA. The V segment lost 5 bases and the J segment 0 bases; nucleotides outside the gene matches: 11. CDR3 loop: CASSGLAYGGSTDTQYF. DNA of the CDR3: TGTGCCAGCAGCGGCCTAGCTTACGGGGGGAGCACAGATACGCAGTATTTT.

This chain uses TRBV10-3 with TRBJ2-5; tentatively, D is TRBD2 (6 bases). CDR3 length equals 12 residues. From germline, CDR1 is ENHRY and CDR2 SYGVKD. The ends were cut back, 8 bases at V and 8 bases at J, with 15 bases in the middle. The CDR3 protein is CAIGGASDTQYF. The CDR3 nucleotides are TGTGCCATCGGCGGGGCCTCAGACACCCAGTACTTC.

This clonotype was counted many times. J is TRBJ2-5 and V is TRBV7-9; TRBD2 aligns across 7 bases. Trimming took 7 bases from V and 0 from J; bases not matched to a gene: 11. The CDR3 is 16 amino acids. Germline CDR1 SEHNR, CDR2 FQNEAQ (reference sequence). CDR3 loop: CASTEPSGAYQETQYF. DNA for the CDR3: TGTGCCAGCACCGAGCCCAGCGGGGCGTACCAAGAGACCCAGTACTTC.

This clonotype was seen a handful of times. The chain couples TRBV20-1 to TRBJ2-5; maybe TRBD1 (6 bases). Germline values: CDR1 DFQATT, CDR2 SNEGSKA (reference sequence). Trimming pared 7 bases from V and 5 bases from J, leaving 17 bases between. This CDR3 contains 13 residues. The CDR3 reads CSGQGKIFETQYF. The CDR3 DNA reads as TGCAGTGGTCAGGGGAAGATTTTTGAGACCCAGTACTTC.

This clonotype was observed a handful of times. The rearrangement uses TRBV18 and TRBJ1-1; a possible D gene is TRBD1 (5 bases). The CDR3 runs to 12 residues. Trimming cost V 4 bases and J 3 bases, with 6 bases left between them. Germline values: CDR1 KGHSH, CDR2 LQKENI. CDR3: CASSLQDTEAFF. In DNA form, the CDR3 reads TGTGCCAGCTCACTACAGGACACTGAAGCTTTCTTT. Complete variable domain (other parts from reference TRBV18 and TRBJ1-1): NAGVMQNPRHLVRRRGQEARLRCSPMKGHSHVYWYRQLPEEGLKFMVYLQKENIIDESGMPKERFSAEFPKEGPSILRIQQVVRGDSAAYFCASSLQDTEAFFGQGTRLTVV.

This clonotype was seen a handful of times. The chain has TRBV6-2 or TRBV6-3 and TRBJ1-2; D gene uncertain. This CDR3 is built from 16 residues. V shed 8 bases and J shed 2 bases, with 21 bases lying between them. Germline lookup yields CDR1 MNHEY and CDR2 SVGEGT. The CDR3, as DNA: TGTGCCAGCTATGGGTCGGATTCCGGAACAAACTATGGCTACACCTTC. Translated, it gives CASYGSDSGTNYGYTF.

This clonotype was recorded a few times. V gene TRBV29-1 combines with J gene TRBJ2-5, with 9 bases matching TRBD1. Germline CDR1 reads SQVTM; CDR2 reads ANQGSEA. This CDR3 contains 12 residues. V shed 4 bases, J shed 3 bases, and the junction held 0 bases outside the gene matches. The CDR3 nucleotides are TGCAGCGTTGGACAGGGGGAAGAGACCCAGTACTTC. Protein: CSVGQGEETQYF.

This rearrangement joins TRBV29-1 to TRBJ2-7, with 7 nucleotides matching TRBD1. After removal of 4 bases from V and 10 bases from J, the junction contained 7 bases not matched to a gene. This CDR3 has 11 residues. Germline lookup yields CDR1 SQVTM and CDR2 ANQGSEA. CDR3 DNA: TGCAGCGTTGCCCTCGGACAGGCACAGTACTTC. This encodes CSVALGQAQYF.

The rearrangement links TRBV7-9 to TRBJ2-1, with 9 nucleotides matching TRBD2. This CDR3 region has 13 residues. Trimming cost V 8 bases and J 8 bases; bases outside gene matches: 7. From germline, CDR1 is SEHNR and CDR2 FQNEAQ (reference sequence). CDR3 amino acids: CASGGGGLHEQFF. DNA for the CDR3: TGTGCCAGCGGCGGGGGGGGACTCCATGAGCAGTTCTTC. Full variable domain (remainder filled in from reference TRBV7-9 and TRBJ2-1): DTGVSQNPRHKITKRGQNVTFRCDPISEHNRLYWYRQTLGQGPEFLTYFQNEAQLEKSRLLSDRFSAERPKGSFSTLEIQRTEQGDSAMYLCASGGGGLHEQFFGPGTRLTVL.

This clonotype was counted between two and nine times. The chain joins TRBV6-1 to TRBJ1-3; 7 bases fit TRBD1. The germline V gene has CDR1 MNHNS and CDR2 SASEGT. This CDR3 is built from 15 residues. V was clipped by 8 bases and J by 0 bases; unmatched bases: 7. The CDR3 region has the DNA TGTGCCAGCTATTCCGGGACAGCCTCTGGAAACACCATATATTTT. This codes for CASYSGTASGNTIYF.

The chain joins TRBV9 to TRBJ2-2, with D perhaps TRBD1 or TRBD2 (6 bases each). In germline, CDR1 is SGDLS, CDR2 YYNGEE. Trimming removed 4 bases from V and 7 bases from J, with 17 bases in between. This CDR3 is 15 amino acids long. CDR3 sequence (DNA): TGTGCCAGCAGCCCACGAGGGGGGCCCGTCGGGGAGCTGTTTTTT. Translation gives CASSPRGGPVGELFF.

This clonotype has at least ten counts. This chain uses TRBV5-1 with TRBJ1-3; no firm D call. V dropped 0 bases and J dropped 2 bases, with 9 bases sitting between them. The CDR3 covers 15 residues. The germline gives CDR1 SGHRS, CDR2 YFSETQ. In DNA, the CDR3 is TGCGCCAGCAGCTTGGGGAGCGTAACTGGAAACACCATATATTTT. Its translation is CASSLGSVTGNTIYF.

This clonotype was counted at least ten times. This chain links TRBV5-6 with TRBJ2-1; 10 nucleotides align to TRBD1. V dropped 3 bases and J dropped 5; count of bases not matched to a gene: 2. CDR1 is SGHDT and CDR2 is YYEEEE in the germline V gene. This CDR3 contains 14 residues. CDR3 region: CASSWGTGDNEQFF. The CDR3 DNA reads TGTGCCAGCAGCTGGGGGACAGGGGACAATGAGCAGTTCTTC.

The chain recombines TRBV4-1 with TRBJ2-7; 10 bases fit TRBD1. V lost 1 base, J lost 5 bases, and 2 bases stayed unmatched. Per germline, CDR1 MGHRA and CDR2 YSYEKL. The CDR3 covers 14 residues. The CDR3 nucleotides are TGCGCCAGCAGCCAAGGGGACAGGGGCCACGAGCAGTACGTC. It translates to CASSQGDRGHEQYV.

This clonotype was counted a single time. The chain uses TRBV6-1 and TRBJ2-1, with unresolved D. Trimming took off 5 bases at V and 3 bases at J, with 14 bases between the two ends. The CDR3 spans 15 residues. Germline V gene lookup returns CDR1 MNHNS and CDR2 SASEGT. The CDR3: CASSPRVSNYNEQFF. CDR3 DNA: TGTGCCAGCAGTCCCCGGGTCTCCAACTACAATGAGCAGTTCTTC.

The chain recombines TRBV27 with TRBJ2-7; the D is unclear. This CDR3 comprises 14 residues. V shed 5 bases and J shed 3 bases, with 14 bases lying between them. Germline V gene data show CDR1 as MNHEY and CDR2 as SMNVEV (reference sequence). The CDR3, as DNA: TGTGCCAGCAGTCGAAGGGCAGTGAACTACGAGCAGTACTTC. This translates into CASSRRAVNYEQYF.